Below are 16 T cell receptor beta chains sequenced from a single sample in a study of blood T cell repertoires in COVID-19. The data were produced by immunoSEQ multiplex PCR, yet TCRdb's version contains in-frame clones alone and is incomplete. The data contain hundreds of thousands of clones, about 86% of them singletons. Sequenced: peripheral blood. Receptors originate from an elderly man with acute or convalescent COVID-19.

In nucleotides, the CDR3 is TGTGCCAGCAGCCGCAATAAGCGGGAGGGCACAGATACGCAGTATTTT. The encoded protein is CASSRNKREGTDTQYF. The chain uses TRBV11-2 and TRBJ2-3, with TRBD2 identical over 9 bases. The V segment lost 5 bases and the J segment 1 base; nucleotides outside the gene matches: 7. This CDR3 region has 16 residues. Germline V gene data show CDR1 as SGHAT and CDR2 as FQNNGV. Full variable domain (missing parts from reference TRBV11-2 and TRBJ2-3): EAGVAQSPRYKIIEKRQSVAFWCNPISGHATLYWYQQILGQGPKLLIQFQNNGVVDDSQLPKDRFSAERLKGVDSTLKIQPAKLEDSAVYLCASSRNKREGTDTQYFGPGTRLTVL.

The chain joins TRBV28 to TRBJ1-3, with 8 bases aligning to TRBD1. The germline CDR1 and CDR2 sequences are MDHEN and SYDVKM. V was pared by 3 bases and J by 3 bases, with 7 bases of the junction left unmatched. The CDR3 sequence is 16 residues long. DNA for the CDR3: TGTGCCAGCAGTTTCAGGGGGCGAACGATTGGAAACACCATATATTTT. Protein sequence: CASSFRGRTIGNTIYF.

The chain joins TRBV10-3 to TRBJ1-1; TRBD1 matches at 8 bases. V lost 11 bases to trimming and J lost 0 bases; unmatched junction nucleotides: 5. The CDR3 length is 13 residues. CDR1 and CDR2 (germline): ENHRY, SYGVKD. CDR3 in amino acids: CASRQGMNTEAFF. For the CDR3, the DNA is TGTGCCTCAAGACAGGGGATGAACACTGAAGCTTTCTTT.

This clone was recorded once. V gene TRBV6-5 combines with J gene TRBJ1-1, with 10 bases identical to TRBD1. The CDR3 is 14 residues long. Germline-derived CDR1 and CDR2 are MNHEY and SVGAGI. V lost 5 bases, J lost 4 bases, and 4 bases stayed unmatched. CDR3 nucleotides: TGTGCCAGCAGTCGGACAGGGGGGGGCACTGAAGCTTTCTTT. Translated: CASSRTGGGTEAFF.

This clone was counted only a few times. The gene calls are TRBV27 and TRBJ1-5; TRBD1 agrees at 8 bases. Germline V gene lookup returns CDR1 MNHEY and CDR2 SMNVEV (reference sequence). The CDR3 extends over 16 amino acids. V shed 5 bases, J shed 1 base, and the junction held 7 bases outside the gene matches. CDR3 amino acids: CASSPRTGQSNQPQHF. The CDR3 DNA follows: TGTGCCAGCAGTCCAAGGACAGGGCAGAGCAATCAGCCCCAGCATTTT.

The rearrangement links TRBV28 to TRBJ1-2, with D maybe TRBD1 (6 bases). V gave up 7 bases and J gave up 7 bases, with 16 bases separating them. Germline V gene data show CDR1 as MDHEN and CDR2 as SYDVKM. The CDR3 spans 13 residues. The CDR3 loop is CASTKGGQSGYTF. In nucleotides, the CDR3 is TGTGCCAGCACGAAGGGGGGGCAATCTGGCTACACCTTC.

In DNA, the CDR3 is TGTGCCAGCAGTGAAGCGCTGATTCAGGGACTAGCGGGGGACTCCTCCTACGAGCAGTACTTC. Its protein is CASSEALIQGLAGDSSYEQYF. V is TRBV6-1 and J is TRBJ2-7, with 14 bases fitting TRBD2. CDR3 size: 21 residues. V was clipped by 0 bases and J by 0 bases; unmatched bases: 13. Germline V lookup: CDR1 MNHNS, CDR2 SASEGT.

A word on this clone: At one of its ends the junction is not consistent with the germline gene, which may arise from a read error. The chain recombines TRBV5-1 with TRBJ2-6; 9 bases are a match to TRBD1. Germline V gene lookup returns CDR1 SGHRS and CDR2 YFSETQ. This CDR3 comprises 15 residues. The chain's CDR3 is CASSLDAQGAMAPYF. The CDR3 bases are TGCGCCAGCAGCTTGGACGCACAGGGGGCTATGGCCCCGTATTTC. The whole variable domain, filled in from reference TRBV5-1 and TRBJ2-6, reads KAGVTQTPRYLIKTRGQQVTLSCSPISGHRSVSWYQQTPGQGLQFLFEYFSETQRNKGNFPGRFSGRQFSNSRSEMNVSTLELGDSALYLCASSLDAQGAMAPYFGAGSRLTVL.

The genes are TRBV7-9 and TRBJ1-2; 8 bases agree with TRBD1. The CDR3 is 15 amino acids. V was pared by 5 bases and J by 4 bases, with 9 bases of the junction left unmatched. Germline values: CDR1 SEHNR, CDR2 FQNEAQ (reference sequence). CDR3 protein: CASSLTLTGAYGYTF. In nucleotides, the CDR3 is TGTGCCAGCAGCCTCACATTGACAGGGGCCTATGGCTACACCTTC.

In DNA, the CDR3 is TGCAGCGTTGGGCAGGGTGGCGGCACAGATACGCAGTATTTT. Protein: CSVGQGGGTDTQYF. J is TRBJ2-3 and V is TRBV29-1; a possible D gene is TRBD1 (5 bases). Germline CDR1 and CDR2: SQVTM and ANQGSEA. The ends were cut back, 4 bases at V and 1 base at J, with 12 bases in the middle. CDR3 length equals 14 residues.

V gene TRBV19 combines with J gene TRBJ1-5; tentative D call: TRBD1 (6 bases). This CDR3 contains 16 residues. Germline V gene lookup returns CDR1 LNHDA and CDR2 SQIVND (reference sequence). The ends were cut back, 0 bases at V and 0 bases at J, with 9 bases in the middle. CDR3 in DNA: TGTGCCAGTAGTATAGACCGACAGGTTAGCAATCAGCCCCAGCATTTT. It encodes CASSIDRQVSNQPQHF.

The chain couples TRBV5-4 to TRBJ1-1, with 8 bases lining up with TRBD1. Looked up from germline, CDR1 is SGHNT and CDR2 is YYREEE (reference sequence). J lost 10 bases, V lost 0 bases, and 2 bases had no gene match. The CDR3 has 12 amino acids. CDR3 amino acids: CASSLDTGGAFF. The CDR3 DNA reads TGTGCCAGCAGCTTGGATACAGGGGGAGCTTTCTTT.

The chain has TRBV19 and TRBJ2-2, with 7 bases aligning to TRBD1. This CDR3 has 13 amino acids. The trim removed 9 bases at V and 7 bases at J, leaving 8 bases unmatched. Germline CDR1 reads LNHDA; CDR2 reads SQIVND (reference sequence). The CDR3 loop is CASSTGNGGELFF. Here the CDR3 DNA reads TGTGCCAGCTCGACAGGGAATGGCGGGGAGCTGTTTTTT.

V is TRBV5-1 and J is TRBJ2-7; 8 nucleotides align to TRBD2. Germline lookup yields CDR1 SGHRS and CDR2 YFSETQ. Germline trimming cut 4 bases from V and 1 base from J; bases unmatched to any gene: 7. This CDR3 is built from 15 residues. CDR3 in DNA: TGCGCCAGCAGCGCCACGGGACTAGTTTCCTACGAGCAGTACTTC. This gives the protein CASSATGLVSYEQYF.

CDR3 sequence reads: CASSFELAGGQYYEQYF. The CDR3, as DNA: TGTGCCAGCAGTTTCGAACTAGCGGGAGGCCAATACTACGAGCAGTACTTC. The V and J genes are TRBV27 and TRBJ2-7; the match to TRBD2 covers 12 bases. The CDR3 contains 17 residues. Germline CDR1 and CDR2: MNHEY and SMNVEV (reference sequence). With 3 bases clipped from V and 3 bases from J, the junction kept 9 bases outside the gene matches.

This rearrangement joins TRBV5-4 to TRBJ2-5; 14 nucleotides align to TRBD2. V lost 4 bases and J lost 0; bases outside the gene matches: 5. CDR3 size: 17 residues. Germline V gene lookup returns CDR1 SGHNT and CDR2 YYREEE (reference sequence). CDR3 protein: CASSPGLAGAHQETQYF. Here the CDR3 DNA reads TGTGCCAGCAGCCCGGGACTAGCGGGGGCCCACCAAGAGACCCAGTACTTC.